The 10 T cell receptor beta chains given below trace back to one sample, sequenced in a study of T-cell memory formation after mild COVID-19. TCRdb itself ran the 5' RACE reads through MiXCR, one entry per CDR3 protein. The sample shows 180,000 or so distinct CDR3 sequences, 15% to 20% of them seen only once. Specimen: PBMCs or a T cell subset sorted from them (not recorded which). All receptors derive from an adult woman who had mild COVID-19 (a few samples of this study predate the infection). Cell type and time point are not known.

The genes are TRBV12-3 or TRBV12-4 and TRBJ1-1; 7 bases are shared with TRBD1. The CDR3 spans 13 residues. V gave up 4 bases and J gave up 8 bases; unmatched junction bases: 7. This CDR3 is CASSSSDRIEAFF. CDR3 nucleotide sequence: TGTGCCAGCAGTTCCTCGGACAGGATAGAAGCTTTCTTT.

This clonotype was detected a few times. The chain uses TRBV7-8 and TRBJ2-4; TRBD2 might be the D (7 bases). Per germline, CDR1 SGHVS and CDR2 FQNEAQ. The V and J ends lost 5 bases and 10 bases respectively, with 18 bases between them. The CDR3 extends over 14 amino acids. CDR3 nucleotide sequence: TGTGCCAGCAGCCTCAGCGGGACAAGTAATATTCAGTACTTC. This gives the protein CASSLSGTSNIQYF.

CDR3 bases: TGTCCCAGCAGCAATTTGACAGGGGCCTACGAGCAGTACTTC. Amino acids: CPSSNLTGAYEQYF. The V gene is TRBV21-1, the J gene TRBJ2-7; the table's D call TRBD1 went unverified against the DNA. TRBV21-1 is marked as a pseudogene. The CDR3 is 14 residues long.

This clonotype was counted a few times. The rearrangement uses TRBV7-9 and TRBJ2-2, with 11 positions matching TRBD2. The CDR3 sequence is 15 residues long. The V gene's germline CDR1 is SEHNR and CDR2 FQNEAQ (reference sequence). The V segment lost 4 bases and the J segment 6 bases; nucleotides outside the gene matches: 4. CDR3 in amino acids: CASSYTSGRAGELFF. The CDR3 DNA is TGTGCCAGCAGCTACACTAGCGGGAGAGCCGGGGAGCTGTTTTTT.

The V and J genes are TRBV12-3 or TRBV12-4 and TRBJ2-2; D is possibly TRBD2 (6 bases). The ends were cut back, 3 bases at V and 1 base at J, with 12 bases in the middle. This CDR3 contains 16 residues. CDR3 DNA sequence: TGTGCCAGCAGTTTGGGGTTGCGGGGGAACACCGGGGAGCTGTTTTTT. This gives the protein CASSLGLRGNTGELFF.

The gene calls are TRBV12-3 or TRBV12-4 and TRBJ2-3; perhaps TRBD1 as D (6 bases). Deletions cut 5 bases from V and 9 bases from J, with 12 bases between. This CDR3 comprises 12 residues. The CDR3 DNA reads as TGTGCCAGCAGTCTAGGACAGACCACGCAGTATTTT. This codes for CASSLGQTTQYF.

This clonotype was counted a few times. This chain joins TRBV11-2 and TRBJ1-4, with D possibly TRBD1 on 5 matching bases. V dropped 1 base and J dropped 8 bases, with 17 bases sitting between them. CDR3 size: 16 residues. Per germline, CDR1 SGHAT and CDR2 FQNNGV. The CDR3, as DNA: TGTGCCAGCAGCTTAGGGGCGAGGAACCGGGGGGAAAAACTGTTTTTT. This translates into CASSLGARNRGEKLFF.

This clonotype was counted only a few times. This chain joins TRBV5-1 and TRBJ2-1; 9 bases are a match to TRBD1. The CDR3 length is 13 residues. Germline CDR1 is SGHRS and CDR2 is YFSETQ. Losses at the gene ends were 5 bases for V and 5 bases for J; bases not matched to a gene: 2. The CDR3 spells CASSDRGDNEQFF. CDR3 in DNA: TGCGCCAGCAGTGACAGGGGGGACAATGAGCAGTTCTTC.

The V gene is TRBV7-3, the J gene TRBJ1-1, with TRBD1 as a possible D gene (5 bases). CDR1 and CDR2 (germline): SGHTA, FQGTGA. Trimming left V 4 bases short and J 1 base short, with 16 bases between. The CDR3 spans 16 residues. The CDR3 DNA follows: TGTGCCAGCAGCTCGGGACGTCCGTCAGGGAACACTGAAGCTTTCTTT. Translating gives CASSSGRPSGNTEAFF.

This chain connects TRBV4-3 to TRBJ2-2; no clear D gene. The CDR3 runs to 16 residues. Trimming removed 0 bases at V and 4 bases at J, with 12 bases between. Germline V lookup: CDR1 LGHNA, CDR2 YSLEER. The DNA for the CDR3 is TGCGCCAGCAGCCAAGATGGGCACCCGGGCACCGGGGAGCTGTTTTTT. Amino acid sequence: CASSQDGHPGTGELFF.